What follows are 32 T cell receptor beta chains derived from one specimen sequenced in a study of PD-L1 blockade in urothelial cancer. The time point denotes: pretreatment peripheral blood. The repertoire was sequenced with immunoSEQ multiplex PCR; TCRdb's copy has only in-frame clones and lacks some. The table has 60,000 to 75,000 clones, 70% to 90% seen once; the top ten hold about 15%. The material was PBMCs, obtained around atezolizumab (anti-PD-L1) treatment. The receptors were gathered from a man in his sixties with urothelial cancer.

V gene TRBV6-1 combines with J gene TRBJ2-3, with 7 bases fitting TRBD2. This CDR3 region has 14 residues. Per germline, CDR1 MNHNS and CDR2 SASEGT. The J segment lost 3 bases and the V segment lost 5 bases, leaving 5 bases of the junction unmatched. The CDR3 loop reads CASSPAGLTDTQYF. In DNA, the CDR3 is TGTGCCAGCAGTCCAGCGGGGCTAACAGATACGCAGTATTTT.

This chain connects TRBV7-9 to TRBJ2-1; TRBD2 aligns across 11 bases. The germline V gene has CDR1 SEHNR and CDR2 FQNEAQ (reference sequence). Trimming took 5 bases from V and 5 from J; bases not matched to a gene: 2. This CDR3 is 14 amino acids long. The CDR3 DNA sequence: TGTGCCAGCAGCCTGACTAGCGGGGACAATGAGCAGTTCTTC. Protein: CASSLTSGDNEQFF. Supplemented by reference TRBV7-9 and TRBJ2-1, the full variable domain reads DTGVSQNPRHKITKRGQNVTFRCDPISEHNRLYWYRQTLGQGPEFLTYFQNEAQLEKSRLLSDRFSAERPKGSFSTLEIQRTEQGDSAMYLCASSLTSGDNEQFFGPGTRLTVL.

The chain combines TRBV5-4 with TRBJ2-7; 8 nucleotides match TRBD1. After removal of 2 bases from V and 0 bases from J, the junction contained 7 bases not matched to a gene. The CDR3 sequence is 16 residues long. The germline CDR1 and CDR2 sequences are SGHNT and YYREEE (reference sequence). The CDR3 sequence: CASSLRQGKSSYEQYF. CDR3 in DNA: TGTGCCAGCAGCTTACGACAGGGGAAGAGCTCCTACGAGCAGTACTTC.

This chain links TRBV13 with TRBJ2-3; D is uncertain. Germline CDR1 reads PRHDT; CDR2 reads FYEKMQ (reference sequence). This CDR3 is 11 amino acids long. With 3 bases removed from V and 4 bases from J, the gap between germline ends came to 2 bases. For the CDR3, the DNA is TGTGCCAGCAGCTTCTCAGATACGCAGTATTTT. It specifies CASSFSDTQYF.

CDR3 DNA sequence: TGCGCCAGCAGCCAAGATTCACTGGGACAGGGCTCAGATACGCAGTATTTT. It yields the protein CASSQDSLGQGSDTQYF. J is TRBJ2-3 and V is TRBV4-3, with 9 bases aligning to TRBD1. CDR1 is LGHNA, CDR2 YSLEER, per germline. The CDR3 runs 17 residues. With 0 bases clipped from V and 4 bases from J, the junction kept 8 bases outside the gene matches.

The sample holds one count of this clone. The rearrangement uses TRBV10-1 and TRBJ2-2, with 10 bases fitting TRBD1. This CDR3 region has 14 residues. Losses at the gene ends were 6 bases for V and 4 bases for J; bases not matched to a gene: 2. Germline values: CDR1 WNHNN, CDR2 SYGVQD (reference sequence). The CDR3 spells CASSGTGATGELFF. The CDR3 coding sequence is TGCGCCAGCAGCGGGACAGGGGCCACCGGGGAGCTGTTTTTT.

The V gene is TRBV19, the J gene TRBJ1-4; 11 nucleotides match TRBD1. Germline CDR1 is LNHDA and CDR2 is SQIVND (reference sequence). Trimming at V came to 10 bases and at J to 5 bases, leaving 3 bases not matched to a gene. This CDR3 is built from 13 residues. CDR3 coding DNA: TGTGCCACAAGGACAGGGGGCAATGAAAAACTGTTTTTT. Translation: CATRTGGNEKLFF.

V usage is TRBV19 and J usage is TRBJ2-1, with 9 bases aligning to TRBD2. Unmatched junction bases numbered 18, after V lost 7 bases and J lost 5 bases. The germline CDR1 and CDR2 sequences are LNHDA and SQIVND (reference sequence). The CDR3 has 18 residues. The CDR3 spells CASKGPLGIAGENNEQFF. DNA for the CDR3: TGTGCCAGTAAAGGCCCCCTGGGGATAGCGGGGGAGAACAATGAGCAGTTCTTC.

The chain uses TRBV4-1 and TRBJ1-3, with 9 bases that match TRBD1. The CDR3 sequence is 15 residues long. CDR1 and CDR2 (germline): MGHRA, YSYEKL. V shed 0 bases and J 5 bases; nucleotides not matched to a gene: 2. CDR3 DNA sequence: TGCGCCAGCAGCCAAGACGGGACAGGGAGAAACACCATATATTTT. This encodes CASSQDGTGRNTIYF.

This sequence joins TRBV5-1 and TRBJ2-2, with D tentatively TRBD1 (5 bases). Germline V lookup: CDR1 SGHRS, CDR2 YFSETQ. This CDR3 region has 14 residues. V shed 4 bases and J shed 1 base, with 8 bases lying between them. CDR3 amino acids: CASSTGQNTGELFF. In DNA form, the CDR3 reads TGCGCCAGCAGCACCGGACAGAACACCGGGGAGCTGTTTTTT.

The V and J genes are TRBV11-2 and TRBJ2-2, with 7 bases that match TRBD2. The V gene's germline CDR1 is SGHAT and CDR2 FQNNGV. CDR3 length equals 15 residues. V gave up 5 bases and J gave up 5 bases; unmatched junction bases: 8. CDR3 in amino acids: CASSPLVGGTGELFF. The DNA of the CDR3 is TGTGCCAGCAGCCCCCTTGTCGGGGGGACCGGGGAGCTGTTTTTT.

This sequence joins TRBV2 and TRBJ2-2, with D possibly being TRBD2 (5 bases). CDR3 length: 14 residues. Per the germline V gene, CDR1 is SNHLY and CDR2 is FYNNEI. Trimming removed 6 bases from V and 4 bases from J, with 12 bases in between. This CDR3 is CASRRGLTTGELFF. The CDR3 DNA reads TGTGCCAGCAGGCGCGGACTCACCACCGGGGAGCTGTTTTTT. The full variable domain, with the rest looked up from reference TRBV2 and TRBJ2-2, is EPEVTQTPSHQVTQMGQEVILRCVPISNHLYFYWYRQILGQKVEFLVSFYNNEISEKSEIFDDQFSVERPDGSNFTLKIRSTKLEDSAMYFCASRRGLTTGELFFGEGSRLTVL.

This chain joins TRBV30 and TRBJ2-7, with a possible D match to TRBD2 (5 bases). The length of the CDR3 is 13 residues. The V and J ends lost 3 bases and 5 bases respectively, with 14 bases between them. Germline V lookup: CDR1 GTSNPN, CDR2 SVGIG (reference sequence). The CDR3 protein is CAWSPWELNEQYF. DNA of the CDR3: TGTGCCTGGAGCCCCTGGGAGCTAAACGAGCAGTACTTC.

This clone was counted only a few times. The V call is TRBV5-4, the J call TRBJ2-7, with a tentative D call TRBD1 (6 bases). The CDR3 consists of 16 residues. CDR1 is SGHNT and CDR2 is YYREEE in the germline V gene (reference sequence). Deletions cut 3 bases from V and 0 bases from J, with 16 bases between. CDR3 region: CASSSTRGLSSYEQYF. The CDR3 coding sequence is TGTGCCAGCAGCTCCACCAGGGGTCTTAGCTCCTACGAGCAGTACTTC.

This chain links TRBV9 with TRBJ2-3, with 9 bases fitting TRBD2. This CDR3 comprises 13 residues. Trimming cost V 5 bases and J 6 bases; bases outside gene matches: 4. Germline-derived CDR1 and CDR2 are SGDLS and YYNGEE. The CDR3 loop is CASRAGGGDTQYF. CDR3 coding DNA: TGTGCCAGCAGAGCGGGGGGCGGGGATACGCAGTATTTT.

This clone was detected a few times. The V gene is TRBV6-1, the J gene TRBJ1-1, with D possibly matching TRBD1 (6 bases). Germline V gene lookup returns CDR1 MNHNS and CDR2 SASEGT. V was cut by 10 bases and J by 4 bases, with 16 bases left in between. This CDR3 spans 13 amino acids. The CDR3 nucleotides are TGTGCCACCGCTCCGATACAGGGCACTGAAGCTTTCTTT. Protein product: CATAPIQGTEAFF.

This clone was observed once. V and J are TRBV18 and TRBJ2-5; unclear D gene. The V gene's germline CDR1 is KGHSH and CDR2 LQKENI. The CDR3 sequence is 11 residues long. The V end lost 4 bases, the J end lost 10 bases, and 10 bases lay between the germline ends. The CDR3 DNA reads as TGTGCCAGCTCACAATCCCGGGTCCAGTACTTC. Translating gives CASSQSRVQYF. Supplemented by reference TRBV18 and TRBJ2-5, the full variable domain reads NAGVMQNPRHLVRRRGQEARLRCSPMKGHSHVYWYRQLPEEGLKFMVYLQKENIIDESGMPKERFSAEFPKEGPSILRIQQVVRGDSAAYFCASSQSRVQYFGPGTRLLVL.

The rearrangement links TRBV7-2 to TRBJ2-7, with a weak D call TRBD1 (5 bases). The CDR3 has 15 residues. V lost 6 bases, J lost 2 bases, and 17 bases lay in between. Germline V lookup: CDR1 SGHTA, CDR2 FQGNSA. The CDR3 sequence: CASSQGKGWPYEQYF. DNA of the CDR3: TGTGCCAGCAGTCAGGGCAAGGGGTGGCCCTACGAGCAGTACTTC.

This clone showed up just a few times. The DNA of the CDR3 is TGTGCCAGCAGCTTGGACTATCGTATTGAGCAGTTCTTC. Amino acids: CASSLDYRIEQFF. The chain has TRBV7-2 and TRBJ2-1; TRBD2 is a possible D gene (6 bases). From germline, CDR1 is SGHTA and CDR2 FQGNSA. With 3 bases removed from V and 9 bases from J, the gap between germline ends came to 12 bases. This CDR3 has 13 amino acids.

The rearrangement links TRBV2 to TRBJ2-1; TRBD2 agrees at 7 bases. The CDR3 has 14 residues. Germline assignment: CDR1 SNHLY and CDR2 FYNNEI. J lost 5 bases, V lost 3 bases, and 4 bases had no gene match. This CDR3 reads CASSEAGVDNEQFF. The CDR3 DNA sequence: TGTGCCAGCAGTGAGGCGGGGGTTGACAATGAGCAGTTCTTC.

The CDR3 region has the DNA TGTGCCAGCAGTTGGCAGTACAATCAGCCCCAGCATTTT. This encodes CASSWQYNQPQHF. V and J are TRBV27 and TRBJ1-5; D remains unclear. The germline CDR1 and CDR2 sequences are MNHEY and SMNVEV (reference sequence). The CDR3 runs 13 residues. Trimming pared 4 bases from V and 3 bases from J, leaving 7 bases between.

Only a few counts were recorded for this clone. V usage is TRBV7-9 and J usage is TRBJ2-3, with D possibly matching TRBD1 (5 bases). Germline V gene data show CDR1 as SEHNR and CDR2 as FQNEAQ (reference sequence). Deletions cut 3 bases from V and 6 bases from J, with 10 bases between. This CDR3 contains 13 residues. CDR3 DNA: TGTGCCAGCAGCTTGGGGCGTGAGGATACGCAGTATTTT. This sequence encodes CASSLGREDTQYF.

The chain is built from TRBV6-6 and TRBJ2-5; a possible D gene is TRBD1 (6 bases). Trimming took 7 bases from V and 4 from J, leaving 16 bases between them. The germline V gene has CDR1 MNHNY and CDR2 SVGAGI (reference sequence). The CDR3 has 14 residues. The DNA for the CDR3 is TGTGCCAGCACGGCAGGGGTCTCGAGAGAGACCCAGTACTTC. This sequence encodes CASTAGVSRETQYF.

V gene TRBV15 combines with J gene TRBJ1-2; 9 nucleotides match TRBD1. There are 15 residues in the CDR3. V was pared by 0 bases and J by 5 bases, with 4 bases of the junction left unmatched. Germline V CDR1 and CDR2: LNHNV, YYDKDF (reference sequence). CDR3 residues: CATSRDRTGAYGYTF. CDR3 nucleotide sequence: TGTGCCACCAGCAGAGATAGGACAGGGGCTTATGGCTACACCTTC.

The J gene is TRBJ2-1, the V gene TRBV7-8, with 11 bases lining up with TRBD2. This CDR3 has 19 residues. V shed 1 base, J shed 0 bases, and the junction held 8 bases outside the gene matches. Germline CDR1 SGHVS, CDR2 FQNEAQ. For the CDR3, the DNA is TGTGCCAGCAGCTTAGGCCTAGCGGGGGGCTATAGCTCCTACAATGAGCAGTTCTTC. This sequence encodes CASSLGLAGGYSSYNEQFF.

This CDR3 is CASSSSGSGGRQYF. The CDR3 region has the DNA TGTGCCAGCAGCTCCTCAGGCTCCGGGGGTAGGCAGTACTTC. This sequence joins TRBV9 and TRBJ2-7, with a tentative D call TRBD2 (6 bases). Between the trimmed V and J ends, which lost 4 bases and 9 bases, there was a span of 20 bases. The CDR3 is 14 amino acids. CDR1 is SGDLS and CDR2 is YYNGEE in the germline V gene.

This chain links TRBV6-5 with TRBJ2-7; 11 bases match TRBD2. With V trimmed by 6 bases and J by 2 bases, 6 bases remained unmatched. In germline, CDR1 is MNHEY, CDR2 SVGAGI. The CDR3 runs to 15 residues. CDR3 DNA: TGTGCCAGCAGCTTGACTAGCGGGGACACCTACGAGCAGTACTTC. This codes for CASSLTSGDTYEQYF.

The chain couples TRBV7-2 to TRBJ2-3; 8 bases agree with TRBD2. Germline assignment: CDR1 SGHTA and CDR2 FQGNSA. J lost 3 bases, V lost 1 base, and 6 bases had no gene match. The CDR3 has 16 amino acids. CDR3 loop: CASSLGRGGSTDTQYF. As DNA, the CDR3 is TGTGCCAGCAGCTTAGGCCGGGGGGGCTCTACAGATACGCAGTATTTT.

The chain carries TRBV4-3 and TRBJ2-6; a weak D match, TRBD2 (5 bases). The CDR3 is 18 residues long. Trimming took off 1 base at V and 4 bases at J, with 17 bases between the two ends. CDR1 is LGHNA and CDR2 is YSLEER in the germline V gene. The chain's CDR3 is CASSQVGNPIAGANVLTF. Written as DNA, the CDR3 is TGCGCCAGCAGCCAAGTCGGCAACCCGATAGCGGGGGCCAACGTCCTGACTTTC.

J is TRBJ2-3 and V is TRBV11-2, with 14 bases lining up with TRBD2. V dropped 5 bases and J dropped 4; count of bases not matched to a gene: 2. Germline V gives CDR1 SGHAT, CDR2 FQNNGV. This CDR3 is built from 15 residues. The CDR3 DNA reads as TGTGCCAGCAGCCCGGGACTAGCGGGGGCAGATACGCAGTATTTT. Translating gives CASSPGLAGADTQYF.

V and J are TRBV7-3 and TRBJ2-7, with 7 bases lining up with TRBD1. The CDR3 extends over 15 amino acids. From germline, CDR1 is SGHTA and CDR2 FQGTGA. V shed 0 bases, J shed 1 base, and the junction held 3 bases outside the gene matches. This CDR3 reads CASSLTGGISYEQYF. CDR3 DNA: TGTGCCAGCAGCTTAACAGGGGGCATATCCTACGAGCAGTACTTC.

J is TRBJ2-2 and V is TRBV7-2; possibly TRBD1 for D (5 bases). Trimming shortened V by 6 bases and J by 8 bases, and 13 bases separated the two germline ends. Germline CDR1 SGHTA, CDR2 FQGNSA. There are 13 residues in the CDR3. CDR3 nucleotides: TGTGCCAGCAGGTTGACAGTATCTGGGGAGCTGTTTTTT. Protein sequence: CASRLTVSGELFF.